The T cell receptor beta chain described here comes from a study of cytomegalovirus exposure and HLA in healthy donors. Whole-study context: Falling in the Caucasian-associated ancestry cluster were 81% of some 400 genotyped donors.

Germline values: CDR1 ENHRY, CDR2 SYGVKD. This CDR3 region has 15 residues. V was cut by 10 bases and J by 0 bases, with 17 bases left in between. Primers for the PCR totalled 60 Vbeta and 13 Jbeta. TCRdb's copy holds only in-frame clones and misses some; the assay was immunoSEQ multiplex PCR. The table has 90,000 to 110,000 clones, 78% seen once. This chain links TRBV10-3 with TRBJ2-3, with D possibly matching TRBD2 (6 bases). The sample consisted of PBMCs. The sequence derives from a man aged 25 to 40 in good health and CMV-seronegative. CDR3 nucleotide sequence: TGTGCCACCAAATTTCAAGCGGGTAGCACAGATACGCAGTATTTT. Protein: CATKFQAGSTDTQYF.